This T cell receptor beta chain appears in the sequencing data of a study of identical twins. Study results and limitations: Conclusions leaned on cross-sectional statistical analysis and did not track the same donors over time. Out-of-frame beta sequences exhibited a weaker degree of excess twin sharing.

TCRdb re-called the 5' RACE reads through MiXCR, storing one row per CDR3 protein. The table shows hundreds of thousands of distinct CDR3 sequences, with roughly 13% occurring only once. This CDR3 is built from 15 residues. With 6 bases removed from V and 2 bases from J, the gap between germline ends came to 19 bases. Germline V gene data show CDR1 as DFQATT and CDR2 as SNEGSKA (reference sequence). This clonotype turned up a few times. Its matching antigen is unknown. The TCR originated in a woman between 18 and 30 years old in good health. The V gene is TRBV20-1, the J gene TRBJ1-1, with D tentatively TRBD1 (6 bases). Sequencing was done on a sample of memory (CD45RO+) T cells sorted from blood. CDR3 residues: CSAGGGRQGNTEAFF. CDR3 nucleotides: TGCAGTGCAGGGGGTGGGCGGCAGGGAAACACTGAAGCTTTCTTT.